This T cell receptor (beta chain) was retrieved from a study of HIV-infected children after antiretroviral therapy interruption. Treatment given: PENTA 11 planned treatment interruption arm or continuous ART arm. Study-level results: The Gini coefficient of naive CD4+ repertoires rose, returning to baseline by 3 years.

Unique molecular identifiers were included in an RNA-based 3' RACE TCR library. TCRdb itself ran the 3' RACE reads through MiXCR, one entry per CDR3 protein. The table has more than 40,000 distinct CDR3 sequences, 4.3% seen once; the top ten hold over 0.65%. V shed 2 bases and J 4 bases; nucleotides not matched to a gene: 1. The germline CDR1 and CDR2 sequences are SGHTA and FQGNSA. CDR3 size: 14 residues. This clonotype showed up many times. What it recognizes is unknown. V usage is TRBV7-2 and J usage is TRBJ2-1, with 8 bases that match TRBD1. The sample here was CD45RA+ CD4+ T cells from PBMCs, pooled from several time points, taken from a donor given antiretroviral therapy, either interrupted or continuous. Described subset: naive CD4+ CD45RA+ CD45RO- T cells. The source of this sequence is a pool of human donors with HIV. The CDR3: CASSLRDRYNEQFF. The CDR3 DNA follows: TGTGCCAGCAGCTTAAGGGACAGGTACAATGAGCAGTTCTTC.